One sample yielded the 18 T cell receptor beta chains listed below, sequenced in a study of blood T cell repertoires in COVID-19. This table comes from immunoSEQ multiplex PCR, and its TCRdb copy is limited to in-frame clones, with some not included. The sample has 230,000 or so clones, around four fifths seen once. The sequencing sample was made of peripheral blood. These receptor sequences come from a man aged 40-49 years with active or convalescent COVID-19.

The chain links TRBV18 to TRBJ1-2, with a tentative D call TRBD1 (6 bases). The V and J ends lost 3 bases and 8 bases respectively, with 19 bases between them. Looked up from germline, CDR1 is KGHSH and CDR2 is LQKENI. The CDR3 extends over 15 amino acids. CDR3 region: CASSPNRQEDAGYTF. The CDR3 DNA reads TGTGCCAGCTCACCGAACCGACAGGAGGACGCCGGCTACACCTTC.

V and J are TRBV5-1 and TRBJ2-5, with 12 nucleotides matching TRBD1. CDR1 is SGHRS, CDR2 YFSETQ, per germline. The V gene end was trimmed by 3 bases and the J gene end by 4 bases; junction bases not matched to a gene: 13. This CDR3 region has 18 residues. CDR3 sequence reads: CASSWGDRGRSLPETQYF. The DNA of the CDR3 is TGCGCCAGCAGCTGGGGGGACAGGGGGCGATCGTTACCAGAGACCCAGTACTTC. Full variable domain (missing parts from reference TRBV5-1 and TRBJ2-5): KAGVTQTPRYLIKTRGQQVTLSCSPISGHRSVSWYQQTPGQGLQFLFEYFSETQRNKGNFPGRFSGRQFSNSRSEMNVSTLELGDSALYLCASSWGDRGRSLPETQYFGPGTRLLVL.

This clone was counted between two and nine times. This chain uses TRBV6-5 with TRBJ2-7; TRBD2 aligns across 8 bases. The CDR3 extends over 12 amino acids. V lost 7 bases and J lost 4; bases outside the gene matches: 3. Germline assignment: CDR1 MNHEY and CDR2 SVGAGI. In DNA, the CDR3 is TGTGCCAGCAAGGGCGGGGGGTACGAGCAGTACTTC. It encodes CASKGGGYEQYF.

The chain uses TRBV11-1 and TRBJ2-5; D is perhaps TRBD1 (7 bases). V lost 5 bases to trimming and J lost 4 bases, with 14 bases between them. The CDR3 consists of 14 residues. CDR1 and CDR2 (germline): SGHAT, FQDESV (reference sequence). The CDR3 DNA sequence: TGTGCCAGCAGCCCGGGGGACAGTCGAGAGACCCAGTACTTC. Encoded protein: CASSPGDSRETQYF. Variable domain in full (rest from reference TRBV11-1 and TRBJ2-5): EAEVAQSPRYKITEKSQAVAFWCDPISGHATLYWYRQILGQGPELLVQFQDESVVDDSQLPKDRFSAERLKGVDSTLKIQPAELGDSAMYLCASSPGDSRETQYFGPGTRLLVL.

The chain has TRBV6-5 and TRBJ1-6, with D possibly being TRBD1 (6 bases). The length of the CDR3 is 16 residues. Deletions cut 2 bases from V and 9 bases from J, with 17 bases between. Germline V CDR1 and CDR2: MNHEY, SVGAGI. CDR3 nucleotides: TGTGCCAGCAGTTACCAACTGGGGGGGCTGGGTTCACCCCTCCACTTT. This codes for CASSYQLGGLGSPLHF.

The chain employs TRBV5-5 and TRBJ1-3, with D possibly being TRBD1 (6 bases). Trimming cost V 1 base and J 5 bases, with 13 bases left between them. Germline V gene lookup returns CDR1 SGHKS and CDR2 YYEKEE (reference sequence). The CDR3 runs to 15 residues. The CDR3 region is CASSLLTGGRNTIYF. CDR3 coding DNA: TGTGCCAGCAGCTTGTTGACGGGGGGCAGAAACACCATATATTTT.

This rearrangement joins TRBV6-5 to TRBJ2-5; 9 nucleotides line up with TRBD1. Trimming cost V 0 bases and J 1 base; bases outside gene matches: 3. The V gene's germline CDR1 is MNHEY and CDR2 SVGAGI. The CDR3 extends over 16 amino acids. The CDR3 protein is CASSYSMTGGQETQYF. In DNA form, the CDR3 reads TGTGCCAGCAGTTACTCGATGACAGGGGGCCAAGAGACCCAGTACTTC.

This sequence joins TRBV3-1 (or the pseudogene TRBV3-2) and TRBJ2-1, with TRBD2 as a possible D gene (6 bases). Trimming shortened V by 4 bases and J by 4 bases, and 17 bases separated the two germline ends. Per the germline V gene, CDR1 is LGHDT and CDR2 is YNNKEL (reference sequence). This CDR3 region has 16 residues. The CDR3 reads CASSPHRHGGYNEQFF. The CDR3 DNA is TGTGCCAGCAGCCCGCATAGACACGGGGGTTACAATGAGCAGTTCTTC.

The chain combines TRBV4-1 with TRBJ1-5; D unclear. Germline V gene lookup returns CDR1 MGHRA and CDR2 YSYEKL. Between the trimmed V and J ends, which lost 2 bases and 5 bases, there was a span of 7 bases. The length of the CDR3 is 13 residues. The CDR3 spells CASSQSTDQPQHF. CDR3 DNA sequence: TGCGCCAGCAGCCAAAGTACTGATCAGCCCCAGCATTTT.

In nucleotides, the CDR3 is TGTGCCAGCAGAGACAGGGAAGGACCTGAAGCTTTCTTT. This gives the protein CASRDREGPEAFF. This rearrangement joins TRBV2 to TRBJ1-1, with 7 bases that match TRBD1. CDR3 length: 13 amino acids. The junction had 7 bases not matched to a gene; V was cut back by 6 bases and J by 6 bases. Germline V gene sequence: CDR1 SNHLY, CDR2 FYNNEI.

The rearrangement uses TRBV5-1 and TRBJ2-7, with TRBD1 as a possible D gene (9 bases). The CDR3 is made up of 16 amino acids. The germline gives CDR1 SGHRS, CDR2 YFSETQ. The germline V and J ends were trimmed by 3 bases and 6 bases, with 22 bases remaining between them. CDR3 residues: CASSSTPGGTGSEQYF. The CDR3 coding sequence is TGCGCCAGCAGCTCCACGCCGGGGGGGACAGGGAGCGAGCAGTACTTC.

This rearrangement joins TRBV28 to TRBJ2-7; D gene unclear. Germline V gives CDR1 MDHEN, CDR2 SYDVKM. Trimming took off 6 bases at V and 13 bases at J, with 19 bases between the two ends. The CDR3 has 12 amino acids. CDR3 loop: CASSRPKNGGYF. The DNA for the CDR3 is TGTGCCAGCAGCCGTCCCAAGAACGGTGGTTACTTC.

Only a few counts were recorded for this clone. The chain employs TRBV3-1 (or the pseudogene TRBV3-2) and TRBJ2-5; D is possibly TRBD2 (6 bases). The CDR3 is made up of 14 amino acids. Trimming took off 1 base at V and 5 bases at J, with 11 bases between the two ends. The germline CDR1 and CDR2 sequences are LGHDT and YNNKEL (reference sequence). The CDR3 bases are TGTGCCAGCAGCCAAGGGCGGGGATCGGAGACCCAGTACTTC. Translating it yields CASSQGRGSETQYF.

V usage is TRBV6-2 or TRBV6-3 and J usage is TRBJ1-4; D is ambiguous. Trimming removed 2 bases from V and 8 bases from J, with 9 bases in between. The CDR3 is 13 residues long. Looked up from germline, CDR1 is MNHEY and CDR2 is SVGEGT. CDR3 loop: CASSYQRREKLFF. CDR3 nucleotide sequence: TGTGCCAGCAGTTACCAGAGGAGAGAAAAACTGTTTTTT.

The V call is TRBV19, the J call TRBJ2-3; D not certain. The CDR3 runs 13 residues. Germline V CDR1 and CDR2: LNHDA, SQIVND (reference sequence). V was clipped by 3 bases and J by 2 bases, with 6 bases between them. DNA for the CDR3: TGTGCCAGTAGTATGGGCAACACAGATACGCAGTATTTT. Its protein product is CASSMGNTDTQYF.

The rearrangement links TRBV19 to TRBJ2-1, with 8 bases fitting TRBD2. The CDR3 consists of 16 residues. Germline CDR1 reads LNHDA; CDR2 reads SQIVND (reference sequence). Losses at the gene ends were 0 bases for V and 6 bases for J; bases not matched to a gene: 7. The chain's CDR3 is CASSIEAGARGNEQFF. Here the CDR3 DNA reads TGTGCCAGTAGTATAGAAGCGGGAGCGAGGGGCAATGAGCAGTTCTTC. Together with reference TRBV19 and TRBJ2-1, the CDR3 gives the full variable domain: DGGITQSPKYLFRKEGQNVTLSCEQNLNHDAMYWYRQDPGQGLRLIYYSQIVNDFQKGDIAEGYSVSREKKESFPLTVTSAQKNPTAFYLCASSIEAGARGNEQFFGPGTRLTVL.

The chain couples TRBV5-5 to TRBJ2-2; 9 bases are shared with TRBD1. Germline V lookup: CDR1 SGHKS, CDR2 YYEKEE (reference sequence). There are 16 residues in the CDR3. V lost 4 bases, J lost 4 bases, and 8 bases stayed unmatched. For the CDR3, the DNA is TGTGCCAGCAGCCAAGGACAGGGGATCCGCACCGGGGAGCTGTTTTTT. Translation gives CASSQGQGIRTGELFF.

V gene TRBV18 combines with J gene TRBJ2-2, with D maybe TRBD1 (6 bases). CDR3 length: 14 amino acids. Trimming took 4 bases from V and 6 from J, leaving 12 bases between them. CDR1 KGHSH and CDR2 LQKENI come from the germline V gene. CDR3 bases: TGTGCCAGCTCACTAGCAGGGGAATCCGGGGAGCTGTTTTTT. Its protein product is CASSLAGESGELFF.